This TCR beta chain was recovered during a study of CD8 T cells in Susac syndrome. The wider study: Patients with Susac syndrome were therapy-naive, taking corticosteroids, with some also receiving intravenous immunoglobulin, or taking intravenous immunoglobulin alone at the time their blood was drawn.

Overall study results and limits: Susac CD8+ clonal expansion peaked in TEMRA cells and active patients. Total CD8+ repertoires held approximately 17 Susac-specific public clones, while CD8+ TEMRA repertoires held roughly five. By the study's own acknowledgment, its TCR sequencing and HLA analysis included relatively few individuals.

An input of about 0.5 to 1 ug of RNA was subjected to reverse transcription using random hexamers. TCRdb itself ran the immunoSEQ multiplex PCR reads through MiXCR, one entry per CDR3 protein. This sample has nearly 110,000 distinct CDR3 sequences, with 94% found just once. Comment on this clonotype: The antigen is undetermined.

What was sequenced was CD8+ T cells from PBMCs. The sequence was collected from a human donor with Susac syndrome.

The CDR3 coding sequence is TGTGCCAGCAGTGCGACTAGCGGGGGGTTTCAAGAGACCCAGTACTTC. The encoded protein is CASSATSGGFQETQYF. The rearrangement uses TRBV27 and TRBJ2-5; 13 nucleotides align to TRBD2. Trimming removed 5 bases from V and 2 bases from J; junction bases left unmatched: 5. Germline CDR1 reads MNHEY; CDR2 reads SMNVEV (reference sequence). The CDR3 covers 16 residues.